Detailed here is one TCR beta chain. This clone appeared a single time. Which antigen it targets is not known. No base quality values were provided; no much bigger clone lies one nucleotide off. The CDR3 regions of human TCRbeta chains were subjected to immunosequencing. The study's own analysis went as follows. TCRs in the repertoires were matched against a reference library of SARS-CoV-2-specific TCRs that had been generated with the MIRA antigen-specificity platform. Breadth was defined as the fraction of unique TCRs that were SARS-CoV-2-associated. Depth was defined as the fraction of total T cells that were SARS-CoV-2-associated. Using the MIRA data, each spike-specific TCR was mapped to the spike region that the TCR reacts to and placed in a CD4 or CD8 class. Log10-transformed breadth and depth values were compared by one-way ANOVA with Sidak's multiple comparisons tests. Held by TCRdb, this immuneACCESS table contains in-frame sequences only and omits some clones. Under half of the omission traces to an unresolved V gene where checked; the cause of the rest is unknown. The D gene and trimming were derived from the DNA, and the V and J assignments and clone size from that table. In all, the sample holds tens of thousands of clones, and about four fifths of those were seen once. The top ten hold more than 12% of the sample.

This sample is part of a study of T cell responses to AZD1222 COVID-19 vaccine (dated by TCRdb to the early 2020s). For context, the study as a whole: A total of about 240 trial participants underwent TCR sequencing, of whom nearly 210 received two doses of AZD1222 and about 25 received two doses of the MenACWY control vaccine. Trial participants were enrolled by age into 18-55, 56-69 and 70-plus year subgroups, with roughly 160, 29 and 62 TCR-sequenced participants respectively.

The time point label for this specimen denotes: about 28 days (+/-7) after the second vaccine dose. AZD1222 recipients with second doses at about 4 weeks or about 12 weeks were pooled, because spike-specific TCR depth and breadth did not differ between schedules. Vaccinee samples came from UK trials COV001 and COV002, including a single-blind randomized controlled phase 2/3 trial of AZD1222 (ChAdOx1 nCoV-19) in healthy adults. For TCRbeta chain sequencing, PBMC samples from trial participants were taken at day 0 and at day 28 after the second dose. The study at large found these results: The 56-69-year group was small, and its depth increase did not reach significance, likely because of low power. Reportedly, almost half of the unique spike-specific TCRs recognized epitopes lying outside the regions that are mutated in the B.1.351 and B.1.1.7 variants. Because no samples from the day 14 peak response were available, repertoires could be characterized only after the peak T cell response. Conclusions about previously exposed vaccinees are limited because only a handful of AZD1222 recipients were SARS-CoV-2 seropositive at baseline. After two AZD1222 doses, both the breadth and the depth of spike-specific TCRs were significantly higher than at day 0 and than in MenACWY recipients. CD4 TCRs associated with the vaccine covered the entire spike protein, and the dominant responses were in regions 160-218 and 743-854. Most participants were white British and females outnumbered males, and the authors suggested that clonal diversity may have been underestimated.

V loses 0 bases, J loses 0 bases, and the germline ends lie 8 bases apart. From cysteine to phenylalanine, the CDR3 is 15 amino acids long. CDR3 DNA only is kept here, 45 bases in frame from base 1. According to the germline V gene (reference sequence), CDR1 reads SEHNR and CDR2 reads FQNEAQ. The sample in question was peripheral blood, obtained 28 days after the second AZD1222 dose. This receptor chain uses TRBV7-9 and TRBJ1-1, with no D gene named confidently. This TCR was recovered from an adult who received the AZD1222 COVID-19 vaccine. Here the CDR3 is given as CASSLAANMNTEAFF. The DNA sequence reads TGTGCCAGCAGCTTAGCGGCAAATATGAACACTGAAGCTTTCTTT.